The clone carrying this T cell receptor delta chain has a handful of counts. A read error may account for a junction end that differs from germline. The data belong to a study of gamma-delta chains in newborns, infants, children. Overall study: Innate gammadelta T cells reportedly expand polyclonally right after birth, driven by microbial exposure, per the title.

TCRdb fed the reads to CATT. The sample contains over 6,500 delta-chain clones, more than 2% of which appear only once. The V gene's germline CDR1 is GEAIGNYY and CDR2 EKD. The CDR3 sequence is 16 residues long. The sequenced material came from blood. The chain joins TRDV2 to TRDJ2, with 7 positions matching TRDD3. The origin of this receptor is a child who was a newborn, infant or young child, either healthy, febrile or measles-vaccinated (not recorded which). This chain's CDR3 is CACDTLGASKTAQLFF. The CDR3 coding sequence is TGTGCCTGTGACACCCTGGGGGCCTCTAAGACAGCCCAACTCTTCTTT.